This T cell receptor (beta chain) appears in the sequencing data of a study of shared clonotypes between healthy human individuals. As regards this clone: At one of its ends the junction is not consistent with the germline gene, which may arise from a read error.

TCRdb keeps only in-frame clones here, not all; method: immunoSEQ multiplex PCR. The table records some 2 million clones, over 85% of them present only once. CDR1 is MGHDK, CDR2 SYGVNS, per germline. The CDR3 covers 12 residues. The naive CD8 population came from CD45RO-negative cells selected for CCR7, without terminally differentiated effector memory CD45RA+ cells. Everyone who donated was a Caucasian adult who lived in Nashville, Tennessee. Sequenced: naive CD8+ T cells sorted from blood. The J gene is TRBJ1-1, the V gene TRBV25-1; tentative D call: TRBD1 (6 bases). The receptor was isolated from a man aged 18 to 35 in good health. The CDR3 loop reads CASSQGGTGAFF. Written as DNA, the CDR3 is TGTGCCAGCAGCCAAGGGGGGACTGGAGCTTTCTTT.